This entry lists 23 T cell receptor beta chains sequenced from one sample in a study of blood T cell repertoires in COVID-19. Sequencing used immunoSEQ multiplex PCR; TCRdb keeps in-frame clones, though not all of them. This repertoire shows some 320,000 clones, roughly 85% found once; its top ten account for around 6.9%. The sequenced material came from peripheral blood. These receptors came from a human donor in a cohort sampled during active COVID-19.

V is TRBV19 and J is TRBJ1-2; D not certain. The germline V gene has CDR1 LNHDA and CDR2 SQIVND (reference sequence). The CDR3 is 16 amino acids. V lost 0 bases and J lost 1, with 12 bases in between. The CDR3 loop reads CASSIDLTPFNYGYTF. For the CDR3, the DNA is TGTGCCAGTAGTATAGATTTGACACCGTTTAACTATGGCTACACCTTC.

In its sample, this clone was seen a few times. CDR3 residues: CAQEVLGGYTF. The DNA of the CDR3 is TGTGCCCAAGAGGTCCTCGGTGGCTACACCTTC. The chain links TRBV30 to TRBJ1-2; D is unclear. Trimming pared 8 bases from V and 7 bases from J, leaving 14 bases between. The CDR3 sequence is 11 residues long. Germline CDR1 GTSNPN, CDR2 SVGIG (reference sequence).

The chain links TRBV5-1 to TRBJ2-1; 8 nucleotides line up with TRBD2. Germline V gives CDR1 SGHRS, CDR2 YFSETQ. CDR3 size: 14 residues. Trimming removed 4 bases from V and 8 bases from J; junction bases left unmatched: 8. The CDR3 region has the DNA TGCGCCAGCAGCCTCGGGGGGGCCAGCTATGAGCAGTTCTTC. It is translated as CASSLGGASYEQFF.

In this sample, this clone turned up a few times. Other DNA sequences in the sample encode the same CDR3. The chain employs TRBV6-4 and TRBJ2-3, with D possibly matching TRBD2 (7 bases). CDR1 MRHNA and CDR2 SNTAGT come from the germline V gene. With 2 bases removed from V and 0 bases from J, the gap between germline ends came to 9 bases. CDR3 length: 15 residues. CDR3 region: CASSDGGASTDTQYF. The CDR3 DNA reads TGTGCCAGCAGTGACGGGGGGGCTAGCACAGATACGCAGTATTTT.

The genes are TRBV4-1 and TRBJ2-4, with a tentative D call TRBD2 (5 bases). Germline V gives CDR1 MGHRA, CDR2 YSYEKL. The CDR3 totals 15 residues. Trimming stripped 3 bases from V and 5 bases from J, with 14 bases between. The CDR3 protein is CASSHDDYPQNIQYF. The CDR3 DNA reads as TGCGCCAGCAGCCATGATGACTACCCCCAAAACATTCAGTACTTC.

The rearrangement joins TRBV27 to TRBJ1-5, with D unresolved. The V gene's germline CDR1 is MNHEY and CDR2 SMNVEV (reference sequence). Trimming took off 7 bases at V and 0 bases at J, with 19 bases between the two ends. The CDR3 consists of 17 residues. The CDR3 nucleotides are TGTGCCAGCACCCCGACGGGCGGCGGGTATAGCAATCAGCCCCAGCATTTT. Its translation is CASTPTGGGYSNQPQHF.

As DNA, the CDR3 is TGTGCCAGCAGCCAAGGCGGGACAGGGCTTGGAAACACCATATATTTT. Protein product: CASSQGGTGLGNTIYF. The J gene is TRBJ1-3, the V gene TRBV3-1 (or the pseudogene TRBV3-2); 9 bases map to TRBD1. The CDR3 spans 16 residues. Germline CDR1 reads LGHDT; CDR2 reads YNNKEL (reference sequence). V shed 1 base and J 3 bases; nucleotides not matched to a gene: 4.

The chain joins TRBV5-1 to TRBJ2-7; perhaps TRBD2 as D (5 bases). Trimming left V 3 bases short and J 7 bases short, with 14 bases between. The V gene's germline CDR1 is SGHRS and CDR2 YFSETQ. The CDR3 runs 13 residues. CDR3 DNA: TGCGCCAGCAGCTGGACTGCTCCCTCGGAGCAGTACTTC. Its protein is CASSWTAPSEQYF.

The DNA of the CDR3 is TGTGCCAGCACGGACGGGGTCGGGCCTGAAGCTTTCTTT. Protein product: CASTDGVGPEAFF. The rearrangement uses TRBV28 and TRBJ1-1; no clear D gene. V was cut by 7 bases and J by 6 bases, with 15 bases left in between. The CDR3 is 13 amino acids. The V gene's germline CDR1 is MDHEN and CDR2 SYDVKM.

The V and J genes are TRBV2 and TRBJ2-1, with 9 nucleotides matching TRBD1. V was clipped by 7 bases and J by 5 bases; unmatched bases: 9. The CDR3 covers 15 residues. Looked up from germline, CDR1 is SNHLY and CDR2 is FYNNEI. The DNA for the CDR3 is TGTGCCAGCACGGCCGGGACAGGGAGTAACAATGAGCAGTTCTTC. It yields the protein CASTAGTGSNNEQFF.

The chain's CDR3 is CASSLTVGGDLGNQPQHF. The CDR3, as DNA: TGTGCCAGCAGCCTGACGGTCGGCGGGGATCTTGGCAATCAGCCCCAGCATTTT. The V and J genes are TRBV5-5 and TRBJ1-5; D is unclear. V lost 4 bases and J 2 bases, leaving 22 bases between the germline ends. Germline V gene data show CDR1 as SGHKS and CDR2 as YYEKEE (reference sequence). The length of the CDR3 is 18 residues.

The CDR3 DNA reads TGTGCCAGCAGTATTCGACAGGGAAATCAGCCCCAGCATTTT. Its protein is CASSIRQGNQPQHF. J is TRBJ1-5 and V is TRBV27; TRBD1 matches at 7 bases. Unmatched junction bases numbered 5, after V lost 5 bases and J lost 4 bases. Germline CDR1 reads MNHEY; CDR2 reads SMNVEV (reference sequence). The CDR3 loop spans 14 amino acids.

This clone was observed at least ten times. The CDR3 DNA reads TGTGCCAGCAGGAAGAACAAGGGAGACGAGCAGTACTTC. Amino acids: CASRKNKGDEQYF. The rearrangement joins TRBV27 to TRBJ2-7; possibly TRBD2 for D (5 bases). The CDR3 covers 13 residues. The V and J ends lost 6 bases and 5 bases respectively, with 14 bases between them. Germline V gives CDR1 MNHEY, CDR2 SMNVEV (reference sequence).

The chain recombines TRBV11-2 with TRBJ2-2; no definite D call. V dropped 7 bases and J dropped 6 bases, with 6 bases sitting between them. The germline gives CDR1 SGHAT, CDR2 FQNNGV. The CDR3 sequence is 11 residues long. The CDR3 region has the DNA TGTGCCAGCAACTCCCCCGGGGAGCTGTTTTTT. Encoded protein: CASNSPGELFF.

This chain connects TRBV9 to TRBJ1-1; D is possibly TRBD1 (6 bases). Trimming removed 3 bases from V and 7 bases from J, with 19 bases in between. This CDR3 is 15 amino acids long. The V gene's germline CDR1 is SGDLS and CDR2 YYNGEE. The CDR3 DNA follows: TGTGCCAGCAGCGGGGACACGAAGCCCTTCGGTGAAGCTTTCTTT. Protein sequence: CASSGDTKPFGEAFF.

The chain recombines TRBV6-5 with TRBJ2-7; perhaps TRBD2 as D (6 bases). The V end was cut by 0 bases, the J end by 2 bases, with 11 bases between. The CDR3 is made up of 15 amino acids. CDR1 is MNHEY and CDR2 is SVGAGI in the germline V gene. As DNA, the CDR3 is TGTGCCAGCAGTTACTCTCTAGCGTGGGCCTACGAGCAGTACTTC. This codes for CASSYSLAWAYEQYF.

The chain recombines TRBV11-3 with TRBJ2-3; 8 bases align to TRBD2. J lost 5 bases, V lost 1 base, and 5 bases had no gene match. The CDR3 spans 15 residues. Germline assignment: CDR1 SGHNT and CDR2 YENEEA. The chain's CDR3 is CASSLGSGAEDTQYF. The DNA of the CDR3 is TGTGCCAGCAGCTTAGGTAGCGGGGCGGAAGATACGCAGTATTTT.

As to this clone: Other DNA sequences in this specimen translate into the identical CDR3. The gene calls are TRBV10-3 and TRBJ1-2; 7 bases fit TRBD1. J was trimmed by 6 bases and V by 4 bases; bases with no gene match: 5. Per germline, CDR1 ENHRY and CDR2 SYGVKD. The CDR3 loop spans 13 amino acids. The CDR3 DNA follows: TGTGCCATCAGTGGCGGCAGGGGGGATGGCTACACCTTC. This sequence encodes CAISGGRGDGYTF.

The CDR3 bases are TGTGCCAGCAGCCCCCGGGACAGGGTCTATAGCAATCAGCCCCAGCATTTT. It encodes CASSPRDRVYSNQPQHF. V and J are TRBV7-2 and TRBJ1-5, with 9 bases aligning to TRBD1. CDR1 is SGHTA and CDR2 is FQGNSA in the germline V gene. The CDR3 runs to 17 residues. Germline trimming cut 5 bases from V and 0 bases from J; bases unmatched to any gene: 8.

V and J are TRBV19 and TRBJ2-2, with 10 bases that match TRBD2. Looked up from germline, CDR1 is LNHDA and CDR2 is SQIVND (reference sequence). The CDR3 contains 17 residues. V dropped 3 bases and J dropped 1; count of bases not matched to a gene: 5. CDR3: CASSIEPSGGNTGELFF. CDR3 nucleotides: TGTGCCAGTAGTATTGAGCCTAGCGGGGGGAACACCGGGGAGCTGTTTTTT.

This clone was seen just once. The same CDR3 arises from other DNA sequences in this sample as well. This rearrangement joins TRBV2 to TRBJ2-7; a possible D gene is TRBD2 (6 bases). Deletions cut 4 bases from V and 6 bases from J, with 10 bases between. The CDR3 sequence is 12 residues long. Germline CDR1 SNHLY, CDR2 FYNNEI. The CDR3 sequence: CASSGGGREQYF. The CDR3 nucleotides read TGTGCCAGCAGTGGTGGAGGGCGCGAGCAGTACTTC.

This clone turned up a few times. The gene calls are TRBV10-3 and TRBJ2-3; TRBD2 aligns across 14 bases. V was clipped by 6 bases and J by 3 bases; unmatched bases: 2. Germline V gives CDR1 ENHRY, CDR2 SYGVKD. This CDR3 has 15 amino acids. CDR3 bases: TGTGCCATCAGGGGGACTAGCGGGGGTACAGATACGCAGTATTTT. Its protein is CAIRGTSGGTDTQYF.

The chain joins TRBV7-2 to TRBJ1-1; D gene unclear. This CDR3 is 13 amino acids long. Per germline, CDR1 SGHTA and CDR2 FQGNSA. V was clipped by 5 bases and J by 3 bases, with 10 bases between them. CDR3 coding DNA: TGTGCCAGCAGCCCAACGGGAGACACTGAAGCTTTCTTT. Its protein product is CASSPTGDTEAFF.